The 12 T cell receptor beta chains below come from one sample, sequenced in a study of early T cells in non-severe SARS-CoV-2 infection. MiXCR, run by TCRdb on the 5' RACE reads, gives a single entry per CDR3 protein. The data show about 22,000 distinct CDR3 sequences, about 3.7% seen once. Sequencing was performed on whole blood. The receptors here all came from an adult who was a healthcare worker with PCR-confirmed SARS-CoV-2 infection or an uninfected control (not recorded which).

The J gene is TRBJ2-7, the V gene TRBV4-2, with TRBD2 identical over 11 bases. Germline assignment: CDR1 LGHNA and CDR2 YNFKEQ. The CDR3 runs 16 residues. V shed 0 bases, J shed 1 base, and the junction held 2 bases outside the gene matches. The DNA of the CDR3 is TGTGCCAGCAGCCAAGAAGGGACTAGCGGTTCCTACGAGCAGTACTTC. This encodes CASSQEGTSGSYEQYF.

Many counts were recorded for this clonotype. The chain recombines TRBV12-3 or TRBV12-4 with TRBJ2-2; TRBD2 agrees at 10 bases. V was pared by 6 bases and J by 2 bases, with 3 bases of the junction left unmatched. CDR3 size: 15 residues. The CDR3 region has the DNA TGTGCCAGCAGCCTAGCGGGAGCTAACACCGGGGAGCTGTTTTTT. Amino acid sequence: CASSLAGANTGELFF.

This clonotype was counted many times. The genes are TRBV12-3 or TRBV12-4 and TRBJ2-1, with 7 positions matching TRBD2. The V and J ends lost 0 bases and 6 bases, in that order; junction bases with no gene match: 8. The CDR3 loop spans 16 amino acids. CDR3 in amino acids: CASSLAGGASGNEQFF. The CDR3 DNA reads as TGTGCCAGCAGTTTAGCGGGTGGAGCTAGCGGCAATGAGCAGTTCTTC.

This clonotype was counted ten times or more. The J gene is TRBJ2-7, the V gene TRBV20-1, with D possibly TRBD2 on 6 matching bases. The CDR3 totals 12 residues. Germline CDR1 is DFQATT and CDR2 is SNEGSKA (reference sequence). Trimming took 3 bases from V and 1 from J, leaving 7 bases between them. The CDR3 region is CSARAGSYEQYF. The CDR3 coding sequence is TGCAGTGCTAGGGCGGGGTCCTACGAGCAGTACTTC.

CDR3 bases: TGTGCCAGCAGCGCCGGGACAGGGGCCCACGAGCAGTACTTC. As protein: CASSAGTGAHEQYF. This chain connects TRBV7-9 to TRBJ2-7; 10 positions match TRBD1. Trimming at V came to 5 bases and at J to 5 bases, leaving 6 bases not matched to a gene. This CDR3 is built from 14 residues. CDR1 SEHNR and CDR2 FQNEAQ come from the germline V gene (reference sequence).

This clonotype was seen repeatedly, ten times or more. The chain uses TRBV20-1 and TRBJ2-7, with 7 bases that match TRBD2. Per the germline V gene, CDR1 is DFQATT and CDR2 is SNEGSKA (reference sequence). V dropped 2 bases and J dropped 5; count of bases not matched to a gene: 6. CDR3 length: 13 amino acids. CDR3 DNA: TGCAGTGCTAGAAGGCGGGAGCTTAACGAGCAGTACTTC. Its translation is CSARRRELNEQYF.

This clonotype appeared a few times. The chain employs TRBV25-1 and TRBJ1-1; no clear D. From germline, CDR1 is MGHDK and CDR2 SYGVNS. CDR3 length: 14 amino acids. Trimming pared 1 base from V and 3 bases from J, leaving 9 bases between. Here the CDR3 reads CASSESWGHTEAFF. CDR3 DNA sequence: TGTGCCAGCAGTGAATCTTGGGGTCACACTGAAGCTTTCTTT. The full variable domain, its missing parts supplied by reference TRBV25-1 and TRBJ1-1, is EADIYQTPRYLVIGTGKKITLECSQTMGHDKMYWYQQDPGMELHLIHYSYGVNSTEKGDLSSESTVSRIRTEHFPLTLESARPSHTSQYLCASSESWGHTEAFFGQGTRLTVV.

This clonotype was found many times. The V gene is TRBV3-1, the J gene TRBJ2-5; D is perhaps TRBD1 or TRBD2 (5 bases each). The germline V gene has CDR1 LGHDT and CDR2 YNNKEL (reference sequence). This CDR3 spans 12 amino acids. V was pared by 5 bases and J by 3 bases, with 7 bases between. CDR3 amino acids: CASSLGEETQYF. The CDR3 DNA reads as TGTGCCAGCAGCTTGGGGGAAGAGACCCAGTACTTC.

The table lists this clonotype with many counts. The chain recombines TRBV25-1 with TRBJ1-3; perhaps TRBD1 as D (5 bases). Germline CDR1 is MGHDK and CDR2 is SYGVNS. V lost 1 base, J lost 4 bases, and 11 bases lay in between. The CDR3 is 15 residues long. The CDR3: CASSELRGLGNTIYF. Written as DNA, the CDR3 is TGTGCCAGCAGTGAATTAAGGGGTCTCGGAAACACCATATATTTT.

Ten or more counts support this clonotype. The chain recombines TRBV19 with TRBJ1-2, with 9 bases fitting TRBD1. V was clipped by 6 bases and J by 6 bases; unmatched bases: 8. Germline values: CDR1 LNHDA, CDR2 SQIVND (reference sequence). The CDR3 has 14 amino acids. CDR3 residues: CASSHRGLTHGYTF. The CDR3 nucleotides read TGTGCCAGTAGCCACAGGGGGCTCACCCATGGCTACACCTTC.

This chain joins TRBV7-2 and TRBJ2-3; 8 nucleotides match TRBD1. The V and J ends lost 7 bases and 2 bases, in that order; junction bases with no gene match: 8. The CDR3 is made up of 15 amino acids. Germline assignment: CDR1 SGHTA and CDR2 FQGNSA. CDR3 coding DNA: TGTGCCAGCACCCGACAGGGGCTCTTCACAGATACGCAGTATTTT. Translated, it gives CASTRQGLFTDTQYF.

This clonotype was detected many times. The chain uses TRBV7-9 and TRBJ2-5; no reliable D call. The CDR3 length is 15 residues. Trimming took off 4 bases at V and 1 base at J, with 13 bases between the two ends. Germline loops: CDR1 SEHNR, CDR2 FQNEAQ (reference sequence). This chain's CDR3 is CASSSTHSRQETQYF. CDR3 in DNA: TGTGCCAGCAGCTCGACACACAGCCGCCAAGAGACCCAGTACTTC.